This T cell receptor (beta chain) emerged from a study of T cell repertoires in cytomegalovirus infection. In the study overall: Public TCR beta signatures provided an indication of both CMV infection and a matching HLA type. General observations from the study: CMV-specific TCR beta clonotypes restricted by HLA-C were the ones dominating the ex vivo response.

Each CDR3 protein is one row after TCRdb ran MiXCR on the reads. The sample lists 380,000 or so distinct CDR3 sequences; roughly 36% were seen once. With respect to this clonotype: Its antigen is unknown.

The sequence was collected from a human donor in good health (CMV status not recorded). Some clones in this sample may be carry-over from other donors' samples. The starting material was cultured PBMCs, obtained from culture after CMV antigen stimulation.

DNA for the CDR3: TGTGCCAGCAGCCGGGACAGGGTTGCCGAGCAGTACTTC. Its protein product is CASSRDRVAEQYF. V usage is TRBV13 and J usage is TRBJ2-7, with 9 positions matching TRBD1. With V trimmed by 5 bases and J by 6 bases, 5 bases remained unmatched. The CDR3 spans 13 residues. The germline V gene has CDR1 PRHDT and CDR2 FYEKMQ (reference sequence).